Listed here is a single TCR beta chain. What antigen it recognizes has not been identified. Base-call qualities are not available, and no considerably larger clone is one nucleotide away. The V end loses 4 bases and the J end loses 7 bases, and a stretch of 18 bases separates them. CDR1 and CDR2 are read off the germline V gene as SGHRS and YFSETQ. The CDR3, from cysteine to phenylalanine, totals 15 residues. Just the 45-base CDR3 DNA is kept, in frame starting at base 1. Using the deep immunoSEQ assay, TCR CDR3 regions were amplified from genomic DNA by multiplex PCR. Extracted genomic DNA from each cell subset was distributed evenly across all wells of several immunoSEQ 96-well plates, and each plate was treated as a replicate. Each replicate PCR for sorted subsets received 150 to 250 ng genomic DNA, equal to some 32,000 T cell genomes. Purified libraries were quantified with a Qubit 3.0 fluorometer, sized on a Bioanalyzer 2100, and re-quantified with the KAPA Library Quantification kit. Each immunoSEQ 96-well plate was sequenced on its own single-read 150-cycle Illumina NextSeq 550 flow cell. The authors' analysis ran thus. Because the immunoSEQ output held only junctional sequences and lacked quality scores, the filtering could not match the filtering applied to full-length reads. To assign V/J genes and CDR3, sequences were annotated against IMGT germline references using PyIR, a Python wrapper for IgBLAST v1.9. Reads were removed for weak V/J assignments (E-value above 1e-6), missing CDR3, stop codons, out-of-frame junctions, or ambiguous translated residues. A V3J clonotype was defined by an identical inferred V gene, J gene, and CDR3 amino acid sequence. The percentage overlap between two repertoires was calculated by dividing the number of shared unique clonotypes by the size of the smaller repertoire. Richness of each repertoire was evaluated using RTK rarefaction, the Chao1 estimator, and Recon v2.1 estimates of unobserved clonotypes. Generation probabilities for all TCRbeta clonotypes obtained by the gDNA method from a handful of donors were computed using OLGA. TCRdb took over this immuneACCESS table, retaining in-frame rearrangements with V and J assigned. Such tables are incomplete; in checked studies, under half of the missing clones stem from an unresolved V gene, and the remainder is unexplained. V and J calls and clone size are those listed in that table; D and trimming were worked out from the DNA. Present in this sample are 1,500,000 or so clones, about 98.5% of which were seen just once. Clones ranked in the top ten supply 0.3% to 0.45% of the sample.

The donors were healthy, HIV-negative adults with no recently reported acute infections or vaccinations. Every donor was a Caucasian adult residing in Nashville, Tennessee, USA. CD4+ T cells were enriched through magnetic negative selection, after which naive cells were positively selected on CD45RA and the remaining negative fraction served as the memory subset. After blood collection by leukapheresis, PBMCs were isolated using Ficoll-Histopaque density gradient centrifugation and then cryopreserved in the vapor phase of liquid nitrogen. Analytical flow cytometry was used to check the purity and quantity of each magnetically sorted T cell population. Each sorted fraction had its genomic DNA isolated and then quantified by UV absorbance on a Nanodrop 2000c. The record originates from a study of shared clonotypes between healthy human individuals (dated by TCRdb to 2020 to 2022). With respect to the entire study: The cohort comprised two women and three men aged 18 to 49 years. For each donor, CD4 naive and CD4 memory were each run on three plates, CD8 naive on two plates, and CD8 memory on one plate. The study deeply sequenced blood TCR repertoires of several healthy adults to estimate repertoire size and the extent of clonotype sharing between individuals. Libraries were prepared and TCR repertoires were sequenced by different laboratories using diverse techniques, in order to increase sequencing depth and limit assay-specific biases. Between about 0.94 and 8.9 billion PBMCs per donor were obtained by leukapheresis. What the work shows at the level of the full study, not this receptor alone: Because the study included a small number of donors, the genetic and exposure-history diversity represented was limited. Based on pairwise subsampling, the degree of clonotype sharing among donors was expected to be affected by sequencing depth. Rarefaction of sorted-subset datasets indicated incomplete sequencing despite the large sequencing depth. Roughly 5% of naive CD4, roughly 3.5% of naive CD8, 2% to 2.5% of memory CD4, and 0.35% to 0.4% of memory CD8 clonotypes were shared across a handful of donors. Estimated clonotype richness was generally larger for naive than for memory subsets. Only blood was sampled, and tissue TCR repertoires likely differ from those in blood. Clonotypes shared by all four sorted-subset donors showed higher generation probabilities than non-shared clonotypes.

The sequence was obtained from a man aged 25-40 years in good health. The sequencing input was naive CD4+ T cells sorted from blood. What the cell subset or site label conveys for this sample: CD45RA+ positively selected. The chain joins TRBV5-1 to TRBJ1-5; the D region possibly corresponds to TRBD1 (6 bases align). The base sequence is TGCGCCAGCAGCCCGTCAACCGGGACATCCCAGCCCCAGCATTTT. This gives the protein CASSPSTGTSQPQHF.